Detailed here is one TCR beta chain. In the authors' methods: Cell counts per sample came from amplifying reference gene primers. TCRdb keeps only in-frame clones here, not all; method: immunoSEQ multiplex PCR. V and J calls and clone size are as listed in that table; D and trimming were resolved from the DNA. The table records fewer than 300,000 clones, around 87% of them present only once. This specimen belongs to a study of blood T cell repertoires in COVID-19. Study context: Samples taken during acute and convalescent COVID-19 were collected in the United States, Italy and Spain. Sample material is recorded as cDNA or gDNA derived from T cells, B-cell-depleted T cells, or PBMCs.

Germline trimming cut 2 bases from V and 4 bases from J; bases unmatched to any gene: 1. There are 15 residues in the CDR3. Germline V gene lookup returns CDR1 SGHRS and CDR2 YFSETQ. The clonotype comes from a woman aged 50 to 60 with acute or convalescent COVID-19. The sample taken for sequencing was peripheral blood. The chain uses TRBV5-1 and TRBJ2-5; 14 bases map to TRBD2. The CDR3 here is CASSFGLAGGETQYF. DNA for the CDR3: TGCGCCAGCAGCTTTGGACTAGCGGGAGGAGAGACCCAGTACTTC.